The 14 T cell receptor beta chains below come from one sample, sequenced in a study of regulatory T cells in long-lasting Graves disease. Time point in this sample: newly diagnosed GD, antithyroid drugs for less than 3 months. Generation of the TCR library employed RNA extracted from PBMCs. For TCR beta, libraries came from iRepertoire HTBI primers and Arm-PCR of CDR3 regions. TCRdb redid the calling of the multiplex PCR reads with MiXCR, one entry per CDR3 protein. The sample has 360,000 or so distinct CDR3 sequences; approximately 16% are singletons. The same data also contributed to another study, on T cells in Graves' hyperthyroidism and ophthalmopathy.

The sequences come from peripheral blood mononuclear cells (PBMCs), collected at new diagnosis, from a patient treated with antithyroid drugs. Receptors were obtained from a man aged 35-49 years with Graves disease.

This clonotype was found many times. This rearrangement joins TRBV20-1 to TRBJ2-5; no clear D. This CDR3 has 14 residues. Germline V gene lookup returns CDR1 DFQATT and CDR2 SNEGSKA (reference sequence). Trimming removed 6 bases from V and 0 bases from J, with 14 bases in between. CDR3 coding DNA: TGCAGTGCCAGACGGTCTAAGTACCAAGAGACCCAGTACTTC. Translating it yields CSARRSKYQETQYF.

About this clonotype itself: A read error is possible here, since a much larger clone lies one base away. No conserved phenylalanine or tryptophan is present at the end of the CDR3, so a read error is the likely explanation. The gene calls are TRBV10-3 and TRBJ2-7, with unresolved D. The CDR3 is made up of 14 amino acids. Between the trimmed V and J ends, which lost 4 bases and 3 bases, there was a span of 13 bases. Germline lookup yields CDR1 ENHRY and CDR2 SYGVKD. In DNA form, the CDR3 reads TGTGCCATCAGTGGACGACGGATTAACTACGAGCAGTACTCC. Encoded protein: CAISGRRINYEQYS.

The genes are TRBV5-1 and TRBJ1-6; 9 nucleotides agree with TRBD1. J gave up 10 bases and V 4 bases, and 15 bases lay outside the gene matches. The CDR3 sequence is 17 residues long. Germline assignment: CDR1 SGHRS and CDR2 YFSETQ. The CDR3 coding sequence is TGCGCCAGCAGCGACCACCCGGGACAGGGCGTTGGATCACCCCTCCACTTT. Translating it yields CASSDHPGQGVGSPLHF. Variable domain in full (rest from reference TRBV5-1 and TRBJ1-6): KAGVTQTPRYLIKTRGQQVTLSCSPISGHRSVSWYQQTPGQGLQFLFEYFSETQRNKGNFPGRFSGRQFSNSRSEMNVSTLELGDSALYLCASSDHPGQGVGSPLHFGNGTRLTVT.

The CDR3 nucleotides are TGTGCCAGCAGTTACTCGGCGGCAGGGGCTGGCACCGGGGAGCTGTTTTTT. As protein: CASSYSAAGAGTGELFF. The chain links TRBV6-2 or TRBV6-3 to TRBJ2-2; perhaps TRBD1 as D (6 bases). V shed 0 bases and J shed 4 bases, with 15 bases lying between them. CDR1 and CDR2 (germline): MNHEY, SVGEGT. The CDR3 covers 17 residues.

This clonotype was seen many times. The chain links TRBV27 to TRBJ1-2; D gene uncertain. Germline values: CDR1 MNHEY, CDR2 SMNVEV (reference sequence). Trimming removed 6 bases from V and 2 bases from J, with 10 bases in between. There are 13 residues in the CDR3. The CDR3 DNA is TGTGCCAGCAGCCCCCCCGGGAACTATGGCTACACCTTC. Its protein is CASSPPGNYGYTF.

This clonotype turned up a few times. V gene TRBV28 combines with J gene TRBJ1-6, with unresolved D. Germline V gives CDR1 MDHEN, CDR2 SYDVKM. The CDR3 has 13 amino acids. Between the trimmed V and J ends, which lost 1 base and 7 bases, there was a span of 5 bases. CDR3 DNA: TGTGCCAGCAGTTTATATGGGAATTCACCCCTCCACTTT. Protein: CASSLYGNSPLHF. Drawing the rest from reference TRBV28 and TRBJ1-6, the complete variable domain is DVKVTQSSRYLVKRTGEKVFLECVQDMDHENMFWYRQDPGLGLRLIYFSYDVKMKEKGDIPEGYSVSREKKERFSLILESASTNQTSMYLCASSLYGNSPLHFGNGTRLTVT.

The genes are TRBV7-9 and TRBJ2-2; TRBD2 matches 9 bases. This CDR3 region has 18 residues. Germline V gene sequence: CDR1 SEHNR, CDR2 FQNEAQ (reference sequence). V was pared by 5 bases and J by 7 bases, with 17 bases of the junction left unmatched. CDR3 in amino acids: CASSPRGPGLASNGELFF. CDR3 nucleotide sequence: TGTGCCAGCAGCCCAAGGGGACCGGGACTAGCTAGCAACGGGGAGCTGTTTTTT.

This clonotype was counted ten times or more. The rearrangement uses TRBV28 and TRBJ2-7, with D possibly TRBD2 on 6 matching bases. The V end was cut by 6 bases, the J end by 5 bases, with 23 bases between. The CDR3 loop spans 16 amino acids. Germline CDR1 is MDHEN and CDR2 is SYDVKM. The CDR3 DNA sequence: TGTGCCAGCAGCTGGAACTCCTGGGGGAGGAACGACGAGCAGTACTTC. Its translation is CASSWNSWGRNDEQYF.

V is TRBV29-1 and J is TRBJ2-5, with TRBD1 matching over 7 bases. Trimming at V came to 7 bases and at J to 7 bases, leaving 9 bases not matched to a gene. The CDR3 length is 12 residues. Germline V gene sequence: CDR1 SQVTM, CDR2 ANQGSEA. The CDR3 DNA follows: TGCAGCGCAACACAGGGGTCGGGGACCCAGTACTTC. Translation gives CSATQGSGTQYF. The variable domain in full, with the rest retrieved from reference TRBV29-1 and TRBJ2-5, is SAVISQKPSRDICQRGTSLTIQCQVDSQVTMMFWYRQQPGQSLTLIATANQGSEATYESGFVIDKFPISRPNLTFSTLTVSNMSPEDSSIYLCSATQGSGTQYFGPGTRLLVL.

This clonotype has just one count. The chain links TRBV11-3 to TRBJ2-7, with 7 bases fitting TRBD1. The junction had 12 bases not matched to a gene; V was cut back by 5 bases and J by 2 bases. The germline V gene encodes CDR1 SGHNT and CDR2 YENEEA. The length of the CDR3 is 16 residues. CDR3 nucleotide sequence: TGTGCCAGCAGCAACCCCGAGACAGGGATTCCCTACGAGCAGTACTTC. Protein sequence: CASSNPETGIPYEQYF.

The rearrangement uses TRBV11-2 and TRBJ2-7; 12 bases map to TRBD2. This CDR3 spans 17 amino acids. The trim removed 2 bases at V and 2 bases at J, leaving 7 bases unmatched. Looked up from germline, CDR1 is SGHAT and CDR2 is FQNNGV. CDR3 nucleotides: TGTGCCAGCAGCTTAAAGAGGACTAGCGGGGTCCCCTACGAGCAGTACTTC. Its protein is CASSLKRTSGVPYEQYF.

The rearrangement joins TRBV3-1 to TRBJ2-1, with D perhaps TRBD2 (5 bases). The CDR3 covers 18 residues. Trimming took off 1 base at V and 8 bases at J, with 24 bases between the two ends. Per germline, CDR1 LGHDT and CDR2 YNNKEL (reference sequence). CDR3 sequence (DNA): TGTGCCAGCAGCCAAGTGGGAAGTGGTCTTTCGGGGTACGATGAGCAGTTCTTC. It translates to CASSQVGSGLSGYDEQFF.

Many counts were recorded for this clonotype. The V call is TRBV18, the J call TRBJ1-1, with D perhaps matching TRBD1 (6 bases). Germline assignment: CDR1 KGHSH and CDR2 LQKENI. V dropped 0 bases and J dropped 6 bases, with 8 bases sitting between them. This CDR3 has 13 residues. CDR3 protein: CASSPPDSPEAFF. The DNA for the CDR3 is TGTGCCAGCTCACCACCGGACAGCCCTGAAGCTTTCTTT.

J is TRBJ2-2 and V is TRBV27; 7 bases map to TRBD1. The length of the CDR3 is 15 residues. In germline, CDR1 is MNHEY, CDR2 SMNVEV (reference sequence). The ends lost 5 bases at V and 4 bases at J; junction bases unmatched: 7. CDR3 DNA sequence: TGTGCCAGCAGTCCCTTATCAGGGGGCACCGGGGAGCTGTTTTTT. This encodes CASSPLSGGTGELFF.